The sequence of this TCR beta chain was determined in a study of T-cell memory formation after mild COVID-19. Study observations and caveats: Clones from the second wave (peaking day 37) had unconfirmed SARS-CoV-2 specificity. The pre-infection memory compartment contained some responding clones, suggesting cross-reactive memory joined. Clones that contracted from day 15 to 85 had balanced CD4/CD8; later expanders were CD4+ biased.

The CDR3 is made up of 13 amino acids. V was cut by 8 bases and J by 1 base, with 12 bases left in between. Germline V gene data show CDR1 as SGHRS and CDR2 as YFSETQ. This clonotype showed up just a few times. The antigen is not known. 5'RACE primed from the constant segment yielded TCR alpha and TCR beta cDNA libraries bearing sample barcodes and UMIs. TCRdb processed the 5' RACE reads anew with MiXCR; each CDR3 protein has one entry. Of approximately 400,000 distinct CDR3 sequences in the sample, about 24% are singletons; the top ten hold around 9.5%. Sequenced: PBMCs or a T cell subset sorted from them (not recorded which). This TCR derives from an adult woman who had mild COVID-19 (a few samples of this study predate the infection). Cell type and time point are not known. The chain combines TRBV5-1 with TRBJ1-1; D possibly corresponds to TRBD1 (6 bases). Written as DNA, the CDR3 is TGCGCCAGAGGGGGAGGACGGAACACTGAAGCTTTCTTT. Translating gives CARGGGRNTEAFF.